What follows are 21 T cell receptor beta chains derived from one specimen sequenced in a study of cytomegalovirus exposure and HLA in healthy donors. A multiplex PCR was run with 60 Vbeta primers and 13 Jbeta primers. Data came from immunoSEQ multiplex PCR; TCRdb stores just in-frame clones and leaves some out. This sample has around 180,000 clones, with over 60% found just once. Sequencing was done on a sample of PBMCs. All receptors come from a girl aged 10-17 years in good health and CMV-seronegative.

This clone was detected once. The chain combines TRBV6-5 with TRBJ1-2; D is undetermined. The germline gives CDR1 MNHEY, CDR2 SVGAGI. V lost 4 bases, J lost 6 bases, and 12 bases lay in between. This CDR3 has 13 residues. CDR3 sequence: CASSSRPGNGYTF. The CDR3 nucleotides are TGTGCCAGCAGTTCACGACCGGGTAATGGCTACACCTTC.

This clone occurred a few times. V gene TRBV2 combines with J gene TRBJ1-6; maybe TRBD1 (5 bases). The germline V gene has CDR1 SNHLY and CDR2 FYNNEI. Trimming removed 6 bases at V and 4 bases at J, with 10 bases between. This CDR3 has 14 residues. CDR3 in amino acids: CASSNRLYNSPLHF. DNA for the CDR3: TGTGCCAGCAGCAACAGGCTATATAATTCACCCCTCCACTTT. The variable domain in full, completed from reference TRBV2 and TRBJ1-6, reads EPEVTQTPSHQVTQMGQEVILRCVPISNHLYFYWYRQILGQKVEFLVSFYNNEISEKSEIFDDQFSVERPDGSNFTLKIRSTKLEDSAMYFCASSNRLYNSPLHFGNGTRLTVT.

V is TRBV5-1 and J is TRBJ2-7, with TRBD1 identical over 8 bases. Germline assignment: CDR1 SGHRS and CDR2 YFSETQ. This CDR3 region has 14 residues. V was clipped by 1 base and J by 5 bases; unmatched bases: 5. The CDR3 coding sequence is TGCGCCAGCAGCTTGAGGACAGGGATCGACGAGCAGTACTTC. Translating it yields CASSLRTGIDEQYF. The whole variable domain, remainder taken from reference TRBV5-1 and TRBJ2-7, is KAGVTQTPRYLIKTRGQQVTLSCSPISGHRSVSWYQQTPGQGLQFLFEYFSETQRNKGNFPGRFSGRQFSNSRSEMNVSTLELGDSALYLCASSLRTGIDEQYFGPGTRLTVT.

The chain employs TRBV18 and TRBJ1-1; the match to TRBD1 covers 7 bases. V lost 1 base, J lost 6 bases, and 8 bases stayed unmatched. The CDR3 is 15 residues long. CDR1 and CDR2 (germline): KGHSH, LQKENI. CDR3 amino acids: CASSPRQGSTAEAFF. The CDR3, as DNA: TGTGCCAGCTCACCACGACAGGGCAGCACGGCTGAAGCTTTCTTT.

This rearrangement joins TRBV7-8 to TRBJ1-5, with D possibly matching TRBD1 (6 bases). The CDR3 is 15 amino acids. The germline gives CDR1 SGHVS, CDR2 FQNEAQ. Trimming took off 5 bases at V and 2 bases at J, with 13 bases between the two ends. The CDR3 region is CASSPYRVGNQPQHF. CDR3 DNA: TGTGCCAGCAGCCCATACAGGGTCGGCAATCAGCCCCAGCATTTT.

The rearrangement uses TRBV9 and TRBJ2-5; 8 nucleotides match TRBD1. V dropped 2 bases and J dropped 2; count of bases not matched to a gene: 2. The CDR3 is 14 amino acids. Germline loops: CDR1 SGDLS, CDR2 YYNGEE. The CDR3, as DNA: TGTGCCAGCAGCGTGACAGGGGTACAAGAGACCCAGTACTTC. The encoded protein is CASSVTGVQETQYF.

The rearrangement joins TRBV7-8 to TRBJ2-5, with TRBD1 identical over 9 bases. V shed 2 bases, J shed 5 bases, and the junction held 12 bases outside the gene matches. CDR3 length: 17 amino acids. Germline values: CDR1 SGHVS, CDR2 FQNEAQ. In nucleotides, the CDR3 is TGTGCCAGCAGCTTAACCGGACAGGGGTGGAATTTTGAGACCCAGTACTTC. Protein product: CASSLTGQGWNFETQYF.

The sample holds a few counts of this clone. The CDR3 is CASQISASGTHTDTQYF. CDR3 DNA sequence: TGTGCCAGCCAAATTTCGGCTAGCGGTACTCACACAGATACGCAGTATTTT. J is TRBJ2-3 and V is TRBV6-4; 7 nucleotides agree with TRBD2. This CDR3 spans 17 amino acids. Trimming removed 8 bases from V and 2 bases from J; junction bases left unmatched: 16. Germline V lookup: CDR1 MRHNA, CDR2 SNTAGT.

In DNA, the CDR3 is TGTGCCAGCAGCCCATTAGGCCAAGGACAGGGGGACTACGAGCAGTACTTC. As protein: CASSPLGQGQGDYEQYF. V gene TRBV7-9 combines with J gene TRBJ2-7; TRBD1 matches 10 bases. The junction had 13 bases not matched to a gene; V was cut back by 5 bases and J by 3 bases. Germline CDR1 SEHNR, CDR2 FQNEAQ (reference sequence). The CDR3 totals 17 residues.

The chain employs TRBV7-9 and TRBJ2-2; 8 nucleotides agree with TRBD1. Germline V gene data show CDR1 as SEHNR and CDR2 as FQNEAQ (reference sequence). V lost 5 bases, J lost 5 bases, and 7 bases stayed unmatched. The CDR3 loop spans 15 amino acids. The CDR3 sequence is CASSPGQGTTGELFF. Written as DNA, the CDR3 is TGTGCCAGCAGCCCCGGACAGGGTACAACCGGGGAGCTGTTTTTT.

V gene TRBV7-3 combines with J gene TRBJ2-5, with 8 nucleotides matching TRBD1. The V and J ends lost 5 bases and 5 bases, in that order; junction bases with no gene match: 4. CDR1 and CDR2 from the germline V gene are SGHTA and FQGTGA. The CDR3 runs 13 residues. CDR3 residues: CASSPGGLETQYF. The CDR3, as DNA: TGTGCCAGCAGCCCAGGGGGCCTGGAGACCCAGTACTTC.

This chain uses TRBV5-4 with TRBJ1-2, with 12 nucleotides matching TRBD1. The CDR3 is made up of 16 amino acids. CDR1 SGHNT and CDR2 YYREEE come from the germline V gene (reference sequence). J lost 7 bases, V lost 4 bases, and 11 bases had no gene match. The CDR3 region is CASSPPPGQGAAGYTF. The CDR3 DNA reads TGTGCCAGCAGCCCACCCCCGGGACAGGGGGCGGCTGGCTACACCTTC.

The CDR3 nucleotides read TGTGCCAGCAGCTTGGAGGGGATAGGGTTGGATGGCTACACCTTC. It specifies CASSLEGIGLDGYTF. The gene calls are TRBV5-8 and TRBJ1-2; D perhaps matches TRBD1 (5 bases). Per the germline V gene, CDR1 is SGHTS and CDR2 is YDEGEE. V was clipped by 0 bases and J by 6 bases, with 15 bases between them. The CDR3 is 15 amino acids.

The genes are TRBV6-1 and TRBJ2-1, with D possibly TRBD1 on 6 matching bases. Trimming removed 0 bases at V and 10 bases at J, with 10 bases between. The CDR3 spans 13 residues. From germline, CDR1 is MNHNS and CDR2 SASEGT. The CDR3 loop reads CASSEAWTDEQFF. As DNA, the CDR3 is TGTGCCAGCAGTGAAGCGTGGACAGACGAGCAGTTCTTC.

The chain has TRBV18 and TRBJ2-5; 8 bases align to TRBD1. Germline V lookup: CDR1 KGHSH, CDR2 LQKENI. The CDR3 runs 16 residues. The J segment lost 4 bases and the V segment lost 3 bases, leaving 10 bases of the junction unmatched. CDR3 bases: TGTGCCAGCTCACCGACGAGGACAGGGAAGGGAGAGACCCAGTACTTC. Residues: CASSPTRTGKGETQYF.

The chain recombines TRBV29-1 with TRBJ2-7, with D perhaps TRBD1 (6 bases). The germline V gene has CDR1 SQVTM and CDR2 ANQGSEA. Between the trimmed V and J ends, which lost 4 bases and 1 base, there was a span of 11 bases. The CDR3 spans 13 residues. The CDR3 DNA reads TGCAGCGTTGTGGCGGACAGTTCCTACGAGCAGTACTTC. Translation gives CSVVADSSYEQYF.

This clone was seen a few times. The chain is built from TRBV2 and TRBJ1-1; 8 positions match TRBD1. The CDR3 contains 14 residues. With 2 bases clipped from V and 5 bases from J, the junction kept 4 bases outside the gene matches. Germline V gives CDR1 SNHLY, CDR2 FYNNEI. The CDR3: CASSERTGITEAFF. CDR3 coding DNA: TGTGCCAGCAGTGAAAGGACAGGGATTACTGAAGCTTTCTTT.

The rearrangement links TRBV7-9 to TRBJ2-2, with D possibly being TRBD1 (5 bases). Trimming took off 2 bases at V and 1 base at J, with 11 bases between the two ends. The CDR3 is made up of 16 amino acids. The V gene's germline CDR1 is SEHNR and CDR2 FQNEAQ (reference sequence). As DNA, the CDR3 is TGTGCCAGCAGCTTACCTAGACAGATGAACACCGGGGAGCTGTTTTTT. Translating gives CASSLPRQMNTGELFF.

The chain uses TRBV4-1 and TRBJ2-1; 7 nucleotides line up with TRBD2. The V gene end was trimmed by 6 bases and the J gene end by 3 bases; junction bases not matched to a gene: 5. This CDR3 region has 14 residues. The germline V gene encodes CDR1 MGHRA and CDR2 YSYEKL. In nucleotides, the CDR3 is TGCGCCAGCAGGGAAGCGGGAAACTACAATGAGCAGTTCTTC. Translation gives CASREAGNYNEQFF.

The chain uses TRBV7-8 and TRBJ1-5, with a tentative D call TRBD1 (5 bases). With 5 bases removed from V and 9 bases from J, the gap between germline ends came to 20 bases. The CDR3 covers 15 residues. The germline gives CDR1 SGHVS, CDR2 FQNEAQ. CDR3 in DNA: TGTGCCAGCAGCCCCGATGGGGCTGGCCAGAGGCCCCAGCATTTT. Amino acid sequence: CASSPDGAGQRPQHF.

The gene calls are TRBV10-3 and TRBJ1-6, with D perhaps matching TRBD1 (5 bases). Germline V lookup: CDR1 ENHRY, CDR2 SYGVKD. CDR3 length: 14 amino acids. V lost 6 bases and J 4 bases, leaving 10 bases between the germline ends. In DNA, the CDR3 is TGTGCCATCAGCCCGGGGGAATATAATTCACCCCTCCACTTT. Amino acid sequence: CAISPGEYNSPLHF.